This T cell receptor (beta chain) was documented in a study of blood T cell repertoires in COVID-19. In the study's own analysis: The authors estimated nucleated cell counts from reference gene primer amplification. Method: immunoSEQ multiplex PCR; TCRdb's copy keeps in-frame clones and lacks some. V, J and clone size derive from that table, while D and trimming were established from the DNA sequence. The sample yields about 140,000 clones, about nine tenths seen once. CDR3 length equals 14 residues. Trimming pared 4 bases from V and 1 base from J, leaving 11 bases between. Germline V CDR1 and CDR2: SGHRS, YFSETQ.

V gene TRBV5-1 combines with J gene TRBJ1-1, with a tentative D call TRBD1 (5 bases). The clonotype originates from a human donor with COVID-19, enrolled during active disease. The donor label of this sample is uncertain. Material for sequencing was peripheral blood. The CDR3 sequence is CASSGRGANTEAFF. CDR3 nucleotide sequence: TGCGCCAGCAGCGGACGCGGGGCGAACACTGAAGCTTTCTTT.